What follows are 5 T cell receptor beta chains derived from one specimen sequenced in a study of T cell clonality in common variable immunodeficiency. Notes on the study in general: Fewer deletions and N-nucleotide insertions were reportedly seen in common variable immunodeficiency TCR beta sequences.

Antigens of these TCRs are unknown. Method: immunoSEQ multiplex PCR; TCRdb's copy keeps in-frame clones and lacks some. The sample presents about 26,000 clones, none singletons. Source material: peripheral blood mononuclear cells. These receptors were obtained from a human donor with common variable immunodeficiency.

This clone is classed as medium-sized. Read sequence stops 3 residues before the CDR3 end, and the germline J gene provides the missing end. The V gene is TRBV20-1, the J gene TRBJ2-7; possibly TRBD2 for D (6 bases). Germline assignment: CDR1 DFQATT and CDR2 SNEGSKA (reference sequence). The ends were cut back, 3 bases at V and 3 bases at J, with 15 bases in the middle. This CDR3 contains 14 residues. The CDR3 DNA, read in part, is TGCAGTGCTAGGGGGGACTTCCTTGGCTACGAG. Translated, it gives CSARGDFLGYE. The CDR3, in full, reads CSARGDFLGYEQYF.

This clone has only a few counts. The CDR3 end lies 3 residues beyond the end of the read and is filled in from the germline J gene. This chain uses TRBV19 with TRBJ2-1; TRBD2 matches at 8 bases. The V segment lost 1 base and the J segment 0 bases; nucleotides outside the gene matches: 5. The V gene's germline CDR1 is LNHDA and CDR2 SQIVND (reference sequence). The CDR3 runs 17 residues. CDR3 bases read: TGTGCCAGTAGTATAGGACGCGGGAGGACCTCCTACAATGAG. It yields the protein CASSIGRGRTSYNE. The whole CDR3 region reads CASSIGRGRTSYNEQFF.

Many counts were recorded for this clone. The read gets to within 3 residues of the CDR3 end, and the germline J gene fills in the rest. This chain connects TRBV5-1 to TRBJ2-3, with TRBD2 matching over 10 bases. This CDR3 region has 15 residues. V trimming: 7 bases; J trimming: 5 bases; junction bases outside the gene matches: 10. The germline V gene has CDR1 SGHRS and CDR2 YFSETQ. This CDR3 reads CASSALAGDGDTQYF. CDR3 DNA, as far as it was read: TGCGCCAGCTCGGCGCTAGCGGGAGACGGAGATACG.

As for this clone: The missing CDR3 end, 3 residues past where the read stops, is filled in from the germline J gene. The rearrangement uses TRBV2 and TRBJ1-1; 9 bases are shared with TRBD1. With 4 bases clipped from V and 5 bases from J, the junction kept 8 bases outside the gene matches. CDR3 length: 15 residues. Germline V gene lookup returns CDR1 SNHLY and CDR2 FYNNEI. CDR3 residues: CASSGGQGTLTEAFF. The covered CDR3 bases are TGTGCCAGCAGTGGAGGACAGGGGACTTTGACTGAA.

In this sample, this clone turned up a few times. The read ends 3 residues before the CDR3 terminus; that terminus is restored from the germline J gene. The V and J genes are TRBV7-6 and TRBJ1-6, with TRBD1 identical over 8 bases. Trimming at V came to 5 bases and at J to 7 bases, leaving 7 bases not matched to a gene. Looked up from germline, CDR1 is SGHVS and CDR2 is FNYEAQ. The CDR3 is 15 amino acids. The CDR3 DNA, read in part, is TGTGCCAGCAGCCGCTGGACAGGGTCGAATTCACCC. Translation gives CASSRWTGSNSP. The complete CDR3 sequence is CASSRWTGSNSPLHF. Drawing the rest from reference TRBV7-6 and TRBJ1-6, the complete variable domain is GAGVSQSPRYKVTKRGQDVALRCDPISGHVSLYWYRQALGQGPEFLTYFNYEAQQDKSGLPNDRFSAERPEGSISTLTIQRTEQRDSAMYRCASSRWTGSNSPLHFGNGTRLTVT.